The 28 T cell receptor beta chains given below trace back to one sample, sequenced in a study of blood T cell repertoires in COVID-19. TCRdb's table, derived via immunoSEQ multiplex PCR, lists solely in-frame clones and lacks some. Altogether around 100,000 clones are present, around 85% being singletons, with the ten largest covering 2% to 3%. The specimen sequenced was PBMCs or T cells enriched from blood (not recorded which). The receptors shown here come from a woman aged 45-65 years who had recovered from COVID-19.

CDR3 loop: CASSSIGGSGNTIYF. The CDR3 bases are TGTGCCAGCAGCTCGATAGGGGGCTCTGGAAACACCATATATTTT. The chain carries TRBV5-5 and TRBJ1-3; D possibly corresponds to TRBD1 (6 bases). The CDR3 runs 15 residues. Germline CDR1 is SGHKS and CDR2 is YYEKEE (reference sequence). Between the trimmed V and J ends, which lost 3 bases and 0 bases, there was a span of 10 bases.

CDR3 DNA sequence: TGTGCCAGCAGTGAAGTTTCTTCCTCTGGAAACACCATATATTTT. Translation: CASSEVSSSGNTIYF. This chain links TRBV6-1 with TRBJ1-3; no clear D. CDR1 is MNHNS and CDR2 is SASEGT in the germline V gene. V lost 1 base and J 0 bases, leaving 7 bases between the germline ends. This CDR3 has 15 amino acids.

This clone was observed a single time. The rearrangement links TRBV3-1 (or the pseudogene TRBV3-2) to TRBJ1-6; D remains ambiguous. V was shortened by 1 base and J by 1 base, with 8 bases between the two germline ends. The CDR3 spans 16 residues. Per the germline V gene, CDR1 is LGHDT and CDR2 is YNNKEL (reference sequence). The CDR3 here is CASSQVLASYNSPLHF. CDR3 coding DNA: TGTGCCAGCAGCCAAGTTTTAGCGTCCTATAATTCACCCCTCCACTTT.

CDR3 coding DNA: TGCGCCAGCAGCTCTACCTCGAACACTGAAGCTTTCTTT. This encodes CASSSTSNTEAFF. The V call is TRBV5-1, the J call TRBJ1-1; no clear D. The CDR3 is 13 amino acids. V was trimmed by 3 bases and J by 1 base, leaving 7 bases between them. Germline assignment: CDR1 SGHRS and CDR2 YFSETQ.

The chain couples TRBV19 to TRBJ1-5; perhaps TRBD1 as D (6 bases). Trimming shortened V by 5 bases and J by 1 base, and 15 bases separated the two germline ends. This CDR3 comprises 16 residues. The germline V gene has CDR1 LNHDA and CDR2 SQIVND (reference sequence). Here the CDR3 reads CASSSGGGPSNQPQHF. The CDR3 DNA reads TGTGCCAGTAGTTCGGGGGGCGGGCCGAGCAATCAGCCCCAGCATTTT.

V gene TRBV27 combines with J gene TRBJ1-5; tentatively, D is TRBD1 (5 bases). The length of the CDR3 is 15 residues. Germline V gives CDR1 MNHEY, CDR2 SMNVEV (reference sequence). V gave up 4 bases and J gave up 1 base, with 11 bases separating them. Here the CDR3 reads CASSYGGSSNQPQHF. The CDR3 DNA sequence: TGTGCCAGCAGTTACGGGGGTTCCAGCAATCAGCCCCAGCATTTT.

The V call is TRBV7-8, the J call TRBJ2-3; D may be TRBD2 (6 bases). The CDR3 spans 14 residues. Germline V gene sequence: CDR1 SGHVS, CDR2 FQNEAQ. Between the trimmed V and J ends, which lost 6 bases and 3 bases, there was a span of 13 bases. The CDR3 coding sequence is TGTGCCAGCAGTAGCGGTCACGCTACAGATACGCAGTATTTT. It is translated as CASSSGHATDTQYF.

The chain carries TRBV19 and TRBJ1-3; 9 positions match TRBD1. The J segment lost 8 bases and the V segment lost 5 bases, leaving 13 bases of the junction unmatched. There are 16 residues in the CDR3. Germline loops: CDR1 LNHDA, CDR2 SQIVND (reference sequence). CDR3 bases: TGTGCCAGTAGTCCAAACGACAGGGGGAAGCGTCACACCATATATTTT. It yields the protein CASSPNDRGKRHTIYF.

In this sample, this clone turned up a few times. The chain couples TRBV27 to TRBJ1-1; TRBD1 matches 8 bases. V lost 0 bases to trimming and J lost 0 bases; unmatched junction nucleotides: 0. Germline CDR1 is MNHEY and CDR2 is SMNVEV (reference sequence). There are 15 residues in the CDR3. The chain's CDR3 is CASSLSDRVNTEAFF. DNA of the CDR3: TGTGCCAGCAGTTTATCGGACAGGGTGAACACTGAAGCTTTCTTT.

This chain joins TRBV10-3 and TRBJ2-5, with unresolved D. The germline V and J ends were trimmed by 4 bases and 7 bases, with 10 bases remaining between them. The CDR3 has 12 amino acids. The germline CDR1 and CDR2 sequences are ENHRY and SYGVKD. As DNA, the CDR3 is TGTGCCATCAGTGGAGATTCGGGGACCCAGTACTTC. This codes for CAISGDSGTQYF.

The V and J genes are TRBV5-4 and TRBJ1-3; TRBD1 aligns across 7 bases. CDR1 is SGHNT, CDR2 YYREEE, per germline (reference sequence). The V and J ends lost 5 bases and 6 bases, in that order; junction bases with no gene match: 8. This CDR3 is 14 amino acids long. The CDR3 bases are TGTGCCAGCAGGGTAGACAGGGACGCAAACACCATATATTTT. It is translated as CASRVDRDANTIYF. Together with reference TRBV5-4 and TRBJ1-3, the CDR3 gives the full variable domain: ETGVTQSPTHLIKTRGQQVTLRCSSQSGHNTVSWYQQALGQGPQFIFQYYREEENGRGNFPPRFSGLQFPNYSSELNVNALELDDSALYLCASRVDRDANTIYFGEGSWLTVV.

The V and J genes are TRBV19 and TRBJ2-3; the match to TRBD2 covers 10 bases. The trim removed 3 bases at V and 0 bases at J, leaving 9 bases unmatched. From germline, CDR1 is LNHDA and CDR2 SQIVND (reference sequence). This CDR3 region has 18 residues. The CDR3 loop is CASSMGSLAGASTDTQYF. The DNA for the CDR3 is TGTGCCAGTAGTATGGGGTCCCTAGCGGGGGCTAGCACAGATACGCAGTATTTT.

The chain's CDR3 is CASSPPGDRNTGELFF. The CDR3 DNA follows: TGTGCCAGCTCGCCTCCAGGGGACCGGAACACCGGGGAGCTGTTTTTT. The V gene is TRBV27, the J gene TRBJ2-2, with a weak D call TRBD1 (6 bases). In germline, CDR1 is MNHEY, CDR2 SMNVEV (reference sequence). V lost 8 bases and J 1 base, leaving 17 bases between the germline ends. CDR3 size: 16 residues.

The rearrangement links TRBV6-1 to TRBJ1-1; 7 bases align to TRBD1. The CDR3 totals 16 residues. Per germline, CDR1 MNHNS and CDR2 SASEGT. V lost 2 bases, J lost 1 base, and 7 bases stayed unmatched. The CDR3 here is CASSEQDRRRNTEAFF. CDR3 nucleotide sequence: TGTGCCAGCAGTGAACAGGACAGGCGGAGGAACACTGAAGCTTTCTTT.

The CDR3, as DNA: TGCGCCAGCACCGGTGCGGCTGAAGCTTTCTTT. Protein sequence: CASTGAAEAFF. The J gene is TRBJ1-1, the V gene TRBV5-1; D is unclear. The germline gives CDR1 SGHRS, CDR2 YFSETQ. The CDR3 runs to 11 residues. V shed 6 bases and J shed 6 bases, with 9 bases lying between them.

V usage is TRBV27 and J usage is TRBJ1-1; 9 bases map to TRBD1. Germline values: CDR1 MNHEY, CDR2 SMNVEV (reference sequence). V trimming: 4 bases; J trimming: 2 bases; junction bases outside the gene matches: 11. This CDR3 has 17 residues. This CDR3 reads CASSSGPPGQGNTEAFF. DNA for the CDR3: TGTGCCAGCAGTTCCGGGCCGCCGGGACAGGGAAACACTGAAGCTTTCTTT.

The rearrangement links TRBV5-6 to TRBJ1-6, with D tentatively TRBD1 (6 bases). The CDR3 runs to 13 residues. V lost 5 bases and J lost 12, with 15 bases in between. Germline CDR1 reads SGHDT; CDR2 reads YYEEEE. CDR3 sequence: CASRARGGEPLHF. The CDR3 DNA follows: TGTGCCAGCAGAGCTAGGGGGGGGGAACCCCTCCACTTT.

The V call is TRBV5-1, the J call TRBJ1-1; no clear D. V was clipped by 0 bases and J by 12 bases, with 9 bases between them. CDR3 length equals 11 residues. Germline V gene lookup returns CDR1 SGHRS and CDR2 YFSETQ. The CDR3 nucleotides are TGCGCCAGCAGCTTGGCTCTTGTAACTTTCTTT. Protein: CASSLALVTFF.

The chain joins TRBV5-1 to TRBJ2-3; D gene uncertain. The germline V and J ends were trimmed by 0 bases and 4 bases, with 6 bases remaining between them. This CDR3 is built from 13 residues. Germline V gene lookup returns CDR1 SGHRS and CDR2 YFSETQ. In DNA form, the CDR3 reads TGCGCCAGCAGCTTGGCCATTGCAGATACGCAGTATTTT. Protein: CASSLAIADTQYF.

This clone came up once. This sequence joins TRBV28 and TRBJ2-1, with 12 positions matching TRBD1. Germline V CDR1 and CDR2: MDHEN, SYDVKM. The CDR3 spans 15 residues. The ends lost 4 bases at V and 5 bases at J; junction bases unmatched: 3. Here the CDR3 reads CASSSGQGAHNEQFF. The CDR3 nucleotides are TGTGCCAGCAGTTCGGGACAGGGGGCACACAATGAGCAGTTCTTC. The full variable domain, its missing parts supplied by reference TRBV28 and TRBJ2-1, is DVKVTQSSRYLVKRTGEKVFLECVQDMDHENMFWYRQDPGLGLRLIYFSYDVKMKEKGDIPEGYSVSREKKERFSLILESASTNQTSMYLCASSSGQGAHNEQFFGPGTRLTVL.

V is TRBV28 and J is TRBJ1-1; tentatively, D is TRBD1 (5 bases). The V end was cut by 2 bases, the J end by 4 bases, with 8 bases between. The CDR3 runs to 13 residues. Germline V gene sequence: CDR1 MDHEN, CDR2 SYDVKM. The CDR3 nucleotides read TGTGCCAGCAGTTTAGGGGGGAGCACTGAAGCTTTCTTT. As protein: CASSLGGSTEAFF.

This chain joins TRBV29-1 and TRBJ2-7; D possibly corresponds to TRBD1 (5 bases). V lost 6 bases and J lost 0, with 12 bases in between. Looked up from germline, CDR1 is SQVTM and CDR2 is ANQGSEA. There are 13 residues in the CDR3. This chain's CDR3 is CSVAGRSSYEQYF. The CDR3 DNA reads TGCAGCGTCGCAGGGCGTAGCTCCTACGAGCAGTACTTC.

The chain recombines TRBV30 with TRBJ1-2; TRBD1 aligns across 9 bases. The J segment lost 5 bases and the V segment lost 5 bases, leaving 9 bases of the junction unmatched. Per the germline V gene, CDR1 is GTSNPN and CDR2 is SVGIG (reference sequence). This CDR3 region has 14 residues. The CDR3: CAWDEDRGPYGYTF. Here the CDR3 DNA reads TGTGCCTGGGATGAGGACAGGGGACCGTATGGCTACACCTTC.

The rearrangement links TRBV28 to TRBJ2-2, with no clear D. The V end was cut by 3 bases, the J end by 5 bases, with 4 bases between. Germline V lookup: CDR1 MDHEN, CDR2 SYDVKM. This CDR3 is 12 amino acids long. The CDR3 protein is CASSFGTGELFF. DNA for the CDR3: TGTGCCAGCAGTTTCGGGACCGGGGAGCTGTTTTTT.

This chain links TRBV28 with TRBJ2-7; possibly TRBD1 for D (5 bases). V lost 7 bases and J 2 bases, leaving 12 bases between the germline ends. The CDR3 contains 13 residues. Germline lookup yields CDR1 MDHEN and CDR2 SYDVKM. DNA of the CDR3: TGTGCCAGCAATGGGGCGTTCGCCTACGAGCAGTACTTC. Translation: CASNGAFAYEQYF.

This clone was recorded once. The chain uses TRBV6-5 and TRBJ1-5; D remains unclear. V was trimmed by 5 bases and J by 4 bases, leaving 15 bases between them. Germline CDR1 MNHEY, CDR2 SVGAGI. The CDR3 contains 15 residues. CDR3 coding DNA: TGTGCCAGCAGTCCCTTAGCTTCGGGGAATCAGCCCCAGCATTTT. It translates to CASSPLASGNQPQHF.

The chain is built from TRBV9 and TRBJ1-3; D not certain. CDR3 length equals 15 residues. The germline gives CDR1 SGDLS, CDR2 YYNGEE. Trimming cost V 0 bases and J 2 bases, with 9 bases left between them. The CDR3 protein is CASSVGGVPGNTIYF. CDR3 in DNA: TGTGCCAGCAGCGTAGGTGGAGTACCTGGAAACACCATATATTTT.

The chain has TRBV19 and TRBJ2-5; 9 bases are a match to TRBD1. Per the germline V gene, CDR1 is LNHDA and CDR2 is SQIVND (reference sequence). The CDR3 is made up of 17 amino acids. V shed 0 bases, J shed 1 base, and the junction held 6 bases outside the gene matches. CDR3 amino acids: CASSIDRTGGSQETQYF. CDR3 DNA sequence: TGTGCCAGTAGTATAGATCGAACAGGGGGCAGCCAAGAGACCCAGTACTTC.